The clone carrying this T cell receptor beta chain was seen more than once but under ten times. The junction departs from the called germline gene at one end, perhaps through a read error. Germline V CDR1 and CDR2: SSHAT, FNYEAQ (reference sequence). The CDR3 sequence is 15 residues long. Via MiXCR, TCRdb re-called the 5' RACE reads, giving one row per CDR3 protein. The sample consists of about 660,000 distinct CDR3 sequences, approximately 9% of them appearing once. This specimen comes from a study of identical twins. In addition, the sample was reused for a study of yellow fever vaccine responses in identical twins.

V gene TRBV7-7 combines with J gene TRBJ2-1; D is undetermined. Sequencing was done on a sample of PBMCs. The TCR originated in a young woman in good health. CDR3 nucleotide sequence: TGTGCTAGCAGCTTAGCCCATTACGCCTACAATGAGCAGTTCTTC. As protein: CASSLAHYAYNEQFF.